This T cell receptor beta chain was obtained from a study of T cell responses to AZD1222 COVID-19 vaccine (dated by TCRdb to about 2021). For context, the study as a whole: Because spike-specific TCR depth and breadth did not differ between the two schedules, AZD1222 recipients who got a second dose at roughly 4 weeks were pooled with those who got a second dose at roughly 12 weeks. A total of 233 trial participants underwent TCR sequencing, of whom more than 200 had received two doses of AZD1222 and about 26 had received two doses of the MenACWY control vaccine. Trial participants were enrolled by age into subgroups of 18-55, 56-69 and 70-plus years, and around 150, 29 and 61 TCR-sequenced participants, respectively, were included in these subgroups. The full study reports these points: Because no samples from the day 14 peak response were available, repertoires could be characterized only after the peak T cell response. Only five or six AZD1222 recipients were SARS-CoV-2 seropositive at baseline, limiting conclusions about previously exposed vaccinees. The 56-69-year group was small, and its depth increase did not reach significance, likely because of low power. Most participants were white British and females outnumbered males, and the authors suggested that clonal diversity may have been underestimated. Epitopes outside the regions mutated in the B.1.351 and B.1.1.7 variants were reportedly recognized by nearly half of the unique spike-specific TCRs. Spike-specific TCR breadth and depth rose significantly after two AZD1222 doses compared with day 0 and with MenACWY recipients. The vaccine-associated CD4 TCRs covered the entire spike protein, and the dominant responses fell in regions 160-218 and 743-854.

Interpreted using the paper, the time point label stands for: baseline before first vaccination. Samples from vaccinated people were obtained from the UK trials COV001 and COV002, which included a single-blind randomized controlled phase 2/3 trial of AZD1222 (ChAdOx1 nCoV-19) in healthy adults. Trial participant PBMC samples were collected at day 0 and day 28 after the second dose for TCRbeta chain sequencing. In regard to this clone: It lacks a known antigen. Per-base quality was not reported, and no clone a single base away is much larger than it.

V is shortened by 0 bases, J by 4 bases, and the region joining them spans 7 bases. The cysteine opens and the phenylalanine closes a CDR3 of 13 amino acids. Solely the CDR3 DNA is kept, with 39 bases framed from the first base. For CDR1 and CDR2, the germline V gene lists SGHRS and YFSETQ. The CDR3 regions of human TCRbeta chains were subjected to immunosequencing. In the paper's pipeline: Repertoire TCRs were matched against a reference library of SARS-CoV-2-specific TCRs generated with the MIRA antigen-specificity platform. Breadth was defined as the fraction of unique TCRs that were SARS-CoV-2-associated, and depth was defined as the fraction of total T cells that were SARS-CoV-2-associated. Using the MIRA data, every spike-specific TCR was mapped to the spike region that the TCR reacted to and assigned to either a CD4 or a CD8 class. Log10-transformed breadth and depth values were compared by one-way ANOVA with Sidak's multiple comparisons tests. TCRdb mirrors the immuneACCESS table, restricted to in-frame sequences. Some clones are absent from its copies; in checked studies, under half trace to an unresolved V gene, and the reason for the others is unknown. The DNA was the basis for D and trimming; V, J and clone size are from that table. A total of more than 150,000 clones appear in this sample, around 90% of them only once. Of the sample, around 4% is held by the ten largest clones.

The receptor was derived from an adult in good health. Sequences were derived from peripheral blood, sampled on day 0 of AZD1222 vaccination. The chain couples TRBV5-1 to TRBJ1-1; the D gene is possibly TRBD1, with 5 bases matching. CDR3 region: CASSLGGFTEAFF. The nucleotides read TGCGCCAGCAGCTTGGGGGGGTTCACTGAAGCTTTCTTT.